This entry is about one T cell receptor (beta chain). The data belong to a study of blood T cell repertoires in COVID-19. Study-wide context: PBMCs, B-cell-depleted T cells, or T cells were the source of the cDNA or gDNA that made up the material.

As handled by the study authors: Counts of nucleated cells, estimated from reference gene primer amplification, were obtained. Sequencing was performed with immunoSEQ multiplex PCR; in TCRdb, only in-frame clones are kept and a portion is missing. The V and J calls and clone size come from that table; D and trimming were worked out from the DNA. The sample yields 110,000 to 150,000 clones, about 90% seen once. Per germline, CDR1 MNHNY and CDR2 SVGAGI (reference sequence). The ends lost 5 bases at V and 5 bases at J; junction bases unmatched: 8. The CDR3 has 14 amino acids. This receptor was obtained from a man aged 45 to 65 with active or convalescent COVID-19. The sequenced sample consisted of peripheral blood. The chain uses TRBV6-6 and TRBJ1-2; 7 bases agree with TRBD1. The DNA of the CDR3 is TGTGCCAGCAGTACCCCGACAGGGTATTATGGCTACACCTTC. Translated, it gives CASSTPTGYYGYTF.